This is a list of T cell receptor beta chains from one sample in a study of T cell repertoires in cytomegalovirus infection. These TCRs' antigens remain unknown. One entry per CDR3 protein results from TCRdb running MiXCR on the reads. This sample carries about 220,000 distinct CDR3 sequences, about 39% of them seen once, and the ten largest clones take 55% to 60%. This sample comprised CD8+ T cells from cultured PBMCs, obtained from culture after CMV antigen stimulation. The receptor set was obtained from a human donor in good health (CMV status not recorded). Some clones in this sample may be carry-over from other donors' samples. The CDR3 runs from the conserved cysteine through the conserved F or W. D genes are given only for firm matches. The size of a clone is reported for some rows only, either as once, few or many, or as a class for expanded clones.

TRBJ2-7,.,.,TRBV7-9,CASSLAKNYEQYF,TGTGCCAGCAGCTTAGCCAAGAACTACGAGCAGTACTTC
TRBJ2-7,.,.,TRBV7-9,CASSSTGNEQYF,TGTGCCAGCAGCTCAACAGGGAACGAGCAGTACTTC
TRBJ1-5,.,.,TRBV7-6,CASSLGRLDQPQHF,TGTGCCAGCAGCTTAGGCAGGTTAGATCAGCCCCAGCATTTT
TRBJ2-1,TRBD2,.,TRBV7-8,CASSVRLAGAPNNEQFF,TGTGCCAGCAGCGTCCGACTAGCGGGAGCCCCGAACAATGAGCAGTTCTTC
TRBJ2-6,.,.,TRBV7-3,CASSPGVTGLSGANVLTF,TGTGCCAGCAGCCCAGGGGTCACTGGCCTTTCTGGGGCCAACGTCCTGACTTTC
TRBJ2-3,.,many,TRBV7-8,CASSPLGAGPDTDTQYF,TGTGCCAGCAGCCCCCTGGGGGCAGGGCCTGACACAGATACGCAGTATTTT
TRBJ2-7,.,.,TRBV28,CASSFINEQYF,TGTGCCAGCAGTTTTATCAACGAGCAGTACTTC
TRBJ2-1,TRBD2,.,TRBV7-6,CASSLGSGRVYNEQFF,TGTGCCAGCAGCTTAGGAAGCGGGAGGGTTTACAATGAGCAGTTCTTC
TRBJ1-5,.,.,TRBV27,CASTFRLGDQPQHF,TGTGCCAGCACCTTCCGTCTGGGGGATCAGCCCCAGCATTTT
TRBJ1-1,TRBD1,once,TRBV19,CASSIGWRQGEDTEAFF,TGTGCCAGTAGTATTGGATGGCGACAGGGAGAGGACACTGAAGCTTTCTTT
TRBJ2-7,.,few,TRBV7-8,CASSLGVGTYEQYF,TGTGCCAGCAGCTTAGGAGTCGGAACCTACGAGCAGTACTTC
TRBJ2-5,.,.,TRBV7-8,CASSLGTVGQETQYF,TGTGCCAGCAGCTTGGGGACGGTCGGACAAGAGACCCAGTACTTC
TRBJ2-7,TRBD2,few,TRBV7-9,CASSPGEGKAYEQYF,TGTGCCAGCAGCCCCGGGGAGGGGAAGGCCTACGAGCAGTACTTC
TRBJ1-5,TRBD1,few,TRBV7-2,CASSYWTGNNQPQHF,TGTGCCAGCAGCTATTGGACAGGGAACAATCAGCCCCAGCATTTT
TRBJ2-7,.,.,TRBV11-3,CASSLSDSYEQYF,TGTGCCAGCAGCTTATCGGATTCCTACGAGCAGTACTTC
TRBJ2-5,.,.,TRBV7-8,CASSLSVSGQQETQYF,TGTGCCAGCAGCTTAAGCGTGTCAGGACAACAAGAGACCCAGTACTTC
TRBJ2-7,TRBD1,.,TRBV10-3,CAISPPTGTGKDDEQYF,TGTGCCATCAGTCCCCCGACGGGGACAGGCAAGGATGACGAGCAGTACTTC
TRBJ2-1,.,.,TRBV4-1,CASSRPVGDEQFF,TGCGCCAGCAGCCGCCCCGTAGGGGACGAGCAGTTCTTC
TRBJ2-3,TRBD2,.,TRBV7-6,CAIERGPSTDTQYF,TGTGCCATCGAGCGGGGGCCAAGCACAGATACGCAGTATTTT
TRBJ2-1,.,few,TRBV7-9,CASSLTDSTYNEQFF,TGTGCCAGCAGCTTAACTGATAGTACCTACAATGAGCAGTTCTTC
TRBJ2-5,TRBD2,few,TRBV27,CASSSSGGGRETQYF,TGTGCCAGCAGTTCTAGCGGGGGCGGAAGAGAGACCCAGTACTTC
TRBJ2-6,.,.,TRBV7-8,CASSLGVRARANVLTF,TGTGCCAGCAGCTTAGGGGTTAGGGCCAGGGCCAACGTCCTGACTTTC